These T cell receptor beta chains were read from a single sample in a study of shared clonotypes between healthy human individuals. Sequencing was performed with immunoSEQ multiplex PCR; in TCRdb, only in-frame clones are kept and a portion is missing. This table has over a million clones, about 77% appearing once. Sequencing was carried out using memory CD4+ T cells sorted from blood. These receptors were collected from a young man in good health. CDR3s include the opening cysteine and the closing phenylalanine or tryptophan. The D gene is left open where the match is weak. Size is omitted from some rows. Given values are once, few, many or a class for expanded clones.

d_gene,abundance,j_gene,v_gene,CDR3aa,CDR3nt
-,-,TRBJ1-4,TRBV14,CASITGDPRMCEKLFF,TGTGCCAGCATTACAGGAGACCCACGTATGTGTGAAAAACTGTTTTTT
-,-,TRBJ2-3,TRBV6-5,CASGSGRRTDTQYF,TGTGCCTCGGGGTCTGGTCGTCGCACAGATACGCAGTATTTT
-,-,TRBJ1-4,TRBV30,CAWSVGGSSEKLFF,TGTGCCTGGAGTGTAGGGGGGTCATCCGAAAAACTGTTTTTT
TRBD2,-,TRBJ2-7,TRBV28,CASSLVRGVHEQYF,TGTGCCAGCAGTTTAGTGCGGGGGGTCCACGAGCAGTACTTC
-,-,TRBJ2-3,TRBV5-4,CASSLKGSWVADTQYF,TGTGCCAGCAGCTTGAAGGGGTCATGGGTCGCAGATACGCAGTATTTT
-,-,TRBJ1-5,TRBV18,CASSPNWEGNQPQHF,TGTGCCAGCTCACCCAACTGGGAAGGCAATCAGCCCCAGCATTTT
-,-,TRBJ1-4,TRBV6-1,CASRSSTAPFEKLFF,TGTGCCAGCAGGAGTTCTACGGCCCCCTTTGAAAAACTGTTTTTT
-,-,TRBJ2-1,TRBV19,CASTITGLPSGNEQFF,TGTGCCAGTACCATAACAGGGCTACCTTCAGGCAATGAGCAGTTCTTC
-,few,TRBJ1-3,TRBV9,CASSVGGGVSGNTIYF,TGTGCCAGCAGCGTAGGCGGGGGAGTCTCTGGAAACACCATATATTTT
TRBD1,-,TRBJ2-5,TRBV5-6,CASSLGDSRGQYF,TGTGCCAGCAGCTTGGGGGACAGTAGGGGCCAGTACTTC
-,-,TRBJ2-2,TRBV5-1,CASRDGGNTGELFF,TGCGCCAGCAGAGACGGGGGGAACACCGGGGAGCTGTTTTTT
-,once,TRBJ2-5,TRBV18,CASSLLARSERREAQYF,TGTGCCAGCTCACTACTAGCCCGAAGCGAAAGAAGAGAGGCCCAGTACTTC
-,-,TRBJ1-2,TRBV7-8,CASSLGSQYYGYTF,TGTGCCAGCAGCTTAGGTTCCCAGTACTATGGCTACACCTTC
TRBD2,-,TRBJ2-7,TRBV5-5,CASSLVGGTLDYEQYF,TGTGCCAGCAGCTTGGTGGGAGGGACGTTAGACTACGAGCAGTACTTC
TRBD2,-,TRBJ2-7,TRBV6-5,CASTWAVAGSYEQYF,TGTGCCAGCACATGGGCGGTAGCGGGATCCTACGAGCAGTACTTC
-,-,TRBJ2-4,TRBV5-1,CASSLVYRADKNIQYF,TGCGCCAGCAGCTTGGTTTACAGGGCAGACAAAAACATTCAGTACTTC